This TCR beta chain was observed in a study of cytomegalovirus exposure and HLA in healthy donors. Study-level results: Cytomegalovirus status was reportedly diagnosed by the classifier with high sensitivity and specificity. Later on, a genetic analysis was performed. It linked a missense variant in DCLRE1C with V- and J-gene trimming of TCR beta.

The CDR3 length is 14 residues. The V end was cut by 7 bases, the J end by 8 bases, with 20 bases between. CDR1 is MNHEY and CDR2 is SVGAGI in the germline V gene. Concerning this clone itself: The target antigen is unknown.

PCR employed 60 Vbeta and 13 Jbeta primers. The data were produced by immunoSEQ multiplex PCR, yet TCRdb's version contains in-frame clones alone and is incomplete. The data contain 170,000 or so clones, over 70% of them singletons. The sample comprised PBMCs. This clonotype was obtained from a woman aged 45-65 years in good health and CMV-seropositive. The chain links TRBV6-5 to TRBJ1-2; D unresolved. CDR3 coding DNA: TGTGCCAGCAAGGCCGACTTATTCAAGCGGGGCTACACCTTC. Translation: CASKADLFKRGYTF.